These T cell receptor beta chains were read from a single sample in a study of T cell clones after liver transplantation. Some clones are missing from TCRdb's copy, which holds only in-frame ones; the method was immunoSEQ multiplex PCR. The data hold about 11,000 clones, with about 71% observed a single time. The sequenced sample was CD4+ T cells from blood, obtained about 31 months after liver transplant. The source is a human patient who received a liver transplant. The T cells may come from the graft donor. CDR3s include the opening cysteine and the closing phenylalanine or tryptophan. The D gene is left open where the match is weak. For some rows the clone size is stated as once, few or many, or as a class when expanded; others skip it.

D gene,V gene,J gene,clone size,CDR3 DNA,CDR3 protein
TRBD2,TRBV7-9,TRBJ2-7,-,TGTGCCAGCAGCTTCGGATCGGGGGGGTACGAGCAGTACTTC,CASSFGSGGYEQYF
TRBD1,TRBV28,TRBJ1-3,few,TGTGCCAGCGGGACAGGGTCTGGAAACACCATATATTTT,CASGTGSGNTIYF
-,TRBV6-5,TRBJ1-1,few,TGTGCCAGCAGTTATTTTCGGGTTGACACTGAAGCTTTCTTT,CASSYFRVDTEAFF
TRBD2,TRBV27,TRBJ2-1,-,TGTGCCAGCAGTTTAAGGGGAGGGCTCAATGAGCAGTTCTTC,CASSLRGGLNEQFF
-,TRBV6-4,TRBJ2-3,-,TGTGCCAGCAGTGACGGGGGGGCCACAGATACGCAGTATTTT,CASSDGGATDTQYF
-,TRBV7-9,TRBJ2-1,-,TGTGCCAGCAGCCTAGCCCCAGGGTTCGATGAGCAGTTCTTC,CASSLAPGFDEQFF
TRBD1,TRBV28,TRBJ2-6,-,TGTGCCAGCAGTCTCGGGACAGGGGACTTTGGGGCCAACGTCCTGACTTTC,CASSLGTGDFGANVLTF
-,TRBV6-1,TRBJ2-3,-,TGTGCCAGCAGGAGGGGGACTAGCACAGATACGCAGTATTTT,CASRRGTSTDTQYF
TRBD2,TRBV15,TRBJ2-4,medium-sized,TGTGCCACCAGCAGAGATTCTAGCGGGGTAAACATTCAGTACTTC,CATSRDSSGVNIQYF
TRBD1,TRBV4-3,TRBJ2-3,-,TGCGCCAGCAGCCAAGACATAAAAGGGACAGGGACAGATACGCAGTATTTT,CASSQDIKGTGTDTQYF
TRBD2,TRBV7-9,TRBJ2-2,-,TGTGCCAGCAGCCCCTGGGGGGGATCGAACACCGGGGAGCTGTTTTTT,CASSPWGGSNTGELFF
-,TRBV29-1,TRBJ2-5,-,TGCAGCGCAGACAGATCGCAAGAGACCCAGTACTTC,CSADRSQETQYF
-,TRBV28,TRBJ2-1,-,TGTGCCAGCAGTTTATTTGGGCGGGAGCAGTTCTTC,CASSLFGREQFF
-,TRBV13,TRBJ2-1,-,TGTGCCAGCAGCTTAGGGGCCTCAGGGTTGGTTTCGGATGAGCAGTTCTTC,CASSLGASGLVSDEQFF
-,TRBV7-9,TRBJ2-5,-,TGTGCCAGCAGCTTAGTTGGGGGCCAAGAGACCCAGTACTTC,CASSLVGGQETQYF
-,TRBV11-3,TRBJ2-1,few,TGTGCCAGCAGCTCCCCCCTGACGTATGAGCAGTTCTTC,CASSSPLTYEQFF
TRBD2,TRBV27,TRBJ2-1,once,TGTGCCAGCAGTTCCACAGGACTAGCTTTGTACAATGAGCAGTTCTTC,CASSSTGLALYNEQFF
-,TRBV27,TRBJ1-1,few,TGTGCCAGCAGAAACAGGGTCGACACTGAAGCTTTCTTT,CASRNRVDTEAFF
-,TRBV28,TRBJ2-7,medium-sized,TGTGCCAGCAGTCCAGGGGGGGTTGGCGAGCAGTACTTC,CASSPGGVGEQYF
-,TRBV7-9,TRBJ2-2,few,TGTGCCAGCAGCTTAGCAGGGTCCCCTACCGGGGAGCTGTTTTTT,CASSLAGSPTGELFF
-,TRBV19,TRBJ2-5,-,TGTGCCAGTAATGAGGGACTCGACGAGACCCAGTACTTC,CASNEGLDETQYF
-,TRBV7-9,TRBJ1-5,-,TGTGCCAGCAGCTTAGAATGGGGGGAGAGCAGCAATCAGCCCCAGCATTTT,CASSLEWGESSNQPQHF
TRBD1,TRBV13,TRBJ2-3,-,TGTGCCAGCAGCTCAAGTGGACAGGGGAGGGATACGCAGTATTTT,CASSSSGQGRDTQYF
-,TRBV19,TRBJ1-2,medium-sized,TGTGCCAGTAGTATAACAGGTGCAACTAACTATGGCTACACCTTC,CASSITGATNYGYTF
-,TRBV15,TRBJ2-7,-,TGTGCCACCAGCGCACAGAGCTCCTACGAGCAGTACTTC,CATSAQSSYEQYF
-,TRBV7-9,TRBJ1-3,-,TGTGCCAGCAGCTCAACAGTTACGGGGGTTAGCTCTGGAAACACCATATATTTT,CASSSTVTGVSSGNTIYF
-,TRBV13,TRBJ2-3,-,TGTGCCAGCAGCCCCCACTCAGGTACGCAGTATTTT,CASSPHSGTQYF
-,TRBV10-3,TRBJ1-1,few,TGTGCCATCAGCGGGGGGACTGAAGCTTTCTTT,CAISGGTEAFF
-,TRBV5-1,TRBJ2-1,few,TGCGCCAGCAGAGGGGACCGTGGTGAGCAGTTCTTC,CASRGDRGEQFF
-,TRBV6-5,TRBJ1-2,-,TGTGCCAGCACCAGAGGCCAGGAAGGGTATGGCTACACCTTC,CASTRGQEGYGYTF
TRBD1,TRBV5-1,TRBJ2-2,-,TGCGCCAGCAGCTCTACAGGGGGGACGAACACCGGGGAGCTGTTTTTT,CASSSTGGTNTGELFF
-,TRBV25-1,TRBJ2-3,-,TGTGCCAGCAGTGAAGTACACGCGTATACGCAGTATTTT,CASSEVHAYTQYF
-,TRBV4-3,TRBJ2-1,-,TGCGCCAGCAGCCAAGCTGCCGGAAGCTCCTACAATGAGCAGTTCTTC,CASSQAAGSSYNEQFF
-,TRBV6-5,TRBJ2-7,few,TGTGCCAGCAGTTTCCCCCTCAACTTTGGCGAGCAGTACTTC,CASSFPLNFGEQYF
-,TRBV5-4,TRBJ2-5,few,TGTGCCAGCAGCTTGGACTATGAAGAGACCCAGTACTTC,CASSLDYEETQYF
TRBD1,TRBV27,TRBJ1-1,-,TGTGCCAGCAGTCCAGGGGGAATGGGCACTGAAGCTTTCTTT,CASSPGGMGTEAFF
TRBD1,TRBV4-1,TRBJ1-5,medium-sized,TGCGCCAGCAGCCCCTTTGACAGGGCTAATCAGCCCCAGCATTTT,CASSPFDRANQPQHF
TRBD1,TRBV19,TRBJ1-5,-,TGTGCCAGTAGTATAGGTGGCAGGGGGCGTTATCAGCCCCAGCATTTT,CASSIGGRGRYQPQHF
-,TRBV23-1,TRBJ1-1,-,TGCGCCAGCAGTCTCCCCTCGGGGTCGCGCCCAGCTTTCTTT,CASSLPSGSRPAFF
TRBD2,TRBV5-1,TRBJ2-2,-,TGCGCCAGCCACTTCCAGCGGGAGACCGGGGAGCTGTTTTTT,CASHFQRETGELFF
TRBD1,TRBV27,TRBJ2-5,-,TGTGCCAGCAGTCCCGGGACAGACCAAGAGACCCAGTACTTC,CASSPGTDQETQYF
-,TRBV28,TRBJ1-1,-,TGTGCCAGCAGTTTATGGGGGAACACTGAAGCTTTCTTT,CASSLWGNTEAFF
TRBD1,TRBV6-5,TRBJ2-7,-,TGTGCCAGCGGGACAGGGGAATACGAGCAGTACTTC,CASGTGEYEQYF
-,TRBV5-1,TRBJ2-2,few,TGCGCCAGCATAGACAGAGGGTCCGGGGAGCTGTTTTTT,CASIDRGSGELFF
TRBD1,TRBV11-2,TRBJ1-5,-,TGTGCCAGCAGCGAAGGCCCTGACAGGGGGCATCATCAGCCCCAGCATTTT,CASSEGPDRGHHQPQHF
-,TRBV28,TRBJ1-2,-,TGTGCCAGCAGTTTATTAGGCTCGACAGCTGCTTTTAATGGCTACACCTTC,CASSLLGSTAAFNGYTF
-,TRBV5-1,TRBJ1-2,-,TGCGCCAGCAACTTGGGAACAGGATCGAATGGCTACACCTTC,CASNLGTGSNGYTF
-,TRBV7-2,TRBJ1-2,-,TGTGCCAGCAGCTTAGAGTTGGCAGGGGCGAGTAATGGCTACACCTTC,CASSLELAGASNGYTF
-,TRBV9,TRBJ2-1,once,TGTGCCAGCAGCAGTGGCAGACTTTCCTACAATGAGCAGTTCTTC,CASSSGRLSYNEQFF
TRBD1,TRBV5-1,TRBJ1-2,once,TGCGCCAGCAGCTTCGGACAGGGAGACTATGGCTACACCTTC,CASSFGQGDYGYTF